The 10 T cell receptor beta chains below were found in one sample sequenced in a study of blood T cell repertoires in COVID-19. Repertoires were generated with immunoSEQ multiplex PCR, while TCRdb's copy carries only in-frame clones and drops some. Seen here are about 140,000 clones, more than 75% observed once, and the top ten hold roughly 4.5%. Sequenced input: peripheral blood. Receptor source: a man aged 55 to 69 with acute or convalescent COVID-19.

This clone was found a few times. J is TRBJ2-2 and V is TRBV19; 8 bases match TRBD2. V dropped 3 bases and J dropped 3; count of bases not matched to a gene: 0. CDR1 is LNHDA, CDR2 SQIVND, per germline (reference sequence). The CDR3 loop spans 14 amino acids. The CDR3, as DNA: TGTGCCAGTAGTATGGGACTAGACACCGGGGAGCTGTTTTTT. Its translation is CASSMGLDTGELFF.

The V gene is TRBV6-1, the J gene TRBJ1-5, with a tentative D call TRBD1 (6 bases). V lost 4 bases to trimming and J lost 0 bases, with 13 bases between them. The CDR3 sequence is 16 residues long. Germline V lookup: CDR1 MNHNS, CDR2 SASEGT. The CDR3 spells CASSGMTGFSNQPQHF. The CDR3, as DNA: TGTGCCAGCAGTGGAATGACAGGTTTTAGCAATCAGCCCCAGCATTTT.

This clone was recorded many times. V gene TRBV24-1 combines with J gene TRBJ2-3; weak D call: TRBD2 (7 bases). With 3 bases removed from V and 4 bases from J, the gap between germline ends came to 10 bases. From germline, CDR1 is KGHDR and CDR2 SFDVKD. CDR3 length equals 14 residues. CDR3 nucleotide sequence: TGTGCCACCAGTGATCCGGGGGGCTCAGATACGCAGTATTTT. This codes for CATSDPGGSDTQYF.

For this clone: The same CDR3 is also encoded by other DNA sequences in this sample. The CDR3 sequence: CASSYAGGSYEQYF. The CDR3 coding sequence is TGTGCCAGCAGTTACGCGGGGGGGTCCTACGAGCAGTACTTC. This chain links TRBV6-5 with TRBJ2-7, with 9 bases matching TRBD2. This CDR3 has 14 amino acids. J lost 1 base, V lost 2 bases, and 0 bases had no gene match. Germline CDR1 reads MNHEY; CDR2 reads SVGAGI.

This clone was observed a single time. The chain recombines TRBV11-2 with TRBJ2-1; 9 bases are a match to TRBD2. The V segment lost 1 base and the J segment 6 bases; nucleotides outside the gene matches: 7. Germline-derived CDR1 and CDR2 are SGHAT and FQNNGV. The CDR3 runs 16 residues. The CDR3 DNA sequence: TGTGCCAGCAGCTTAGTTCAGGGACTAGCTACCAATGAGCAGTTCTTC. Residues: CASSLVQGLATNEQFF.

The chain combines TRBV18 with TRBJ1-5; 7 positions agree with TRBD1. After removal of 5 bases from V and 0 bases from J, the junction contained 13 bases not matched to a gene. This CDR3 has 18 amino acids. In germline, CDR1 is KGHSH, CDR2 LQKENI. This CDR3 is CASSAGTAAMYSNQPQHF. The CDR3 DNA reads as TGTGCCAGCTCAGCCGGGACAGCTGCTATGTATAGCAATCAGCCCCAGCATTTT.

The V and J genes are TRBV19 and TRBJ2-2; 8 bases map to TRBD2. V was pared by 5 bases and J by 0 bases, with 8 bases of the junction left unmatched. Germline V CDR1 and CDR2: LNHDA, SQIVND (reference sequence). CDR3 size: 17 residues. In DNA form, the CDR3 reads TGTGCCAGTAGTTCCCCGTTAGCGGGAACGAACACCGGGGAGCTGTTTTTT. Protein: CASSSPLAGTNTGELFF.

CDR3 coding DNA: TGCAGTGCTAGTGTACTGGGGGGTTACAATGAGCAGTTCTTC. This translates into CSASVLGGYNEQFF. The chain joins TRBV20-1 to TRBJ2-1; tentatively, D is TRBD2 (6 bases). V lost 3 bases and J lost 4, with 13 bases in between. The CDR3 is 14 residues long. The germline gives CDR1 DFQATT, CDR2 SNEGSKA (reference sequence).

This sequence joins TRBV7-9 and TRBJ2-3, with TRBD2 matching over 10 bases. J gave up 2 bases and V 0 bases, and 11 bases lay outside the gene matches. This CDR3 has 19 amino acids. The V gene's germline CDR1 is SEHNR and CDR2 FQNEAQ (reference sequence). CDR3 nucleotide sequence: TGTGCCAGCAGCTTAGCTATCGAGCCGGGACTAGCGCCCACAGATACGCAGTATTTT. It translates to CASSLAIEPGLAPTDTQYF. Looking up the rest from reference TRBV7-9 and TRBJ2-3 gives the full variable domain: DTGVSQNPRHKITKRGQNVTFRCDPISEHNRLYWYRQTLGQGPEFLTYFQNEAQLEKSRLLSDRFSAERPKGSFSTLEIQRTEQGDSAMYLCASSLAIEPGLAPTDTQYFGPGTRLTVL.

This sequence joins TRBV19 and TRBJ2-3, with 12 bases that match TRBD2. The trim removed 5 bases at V and 6 bases at J, leaving 15 bases unmatched. This CDR3 region has 18 residues. Germline-derived CDR1 and CDR2 are LNHDA and SQIVND (reference sequence). The DNA for the CDR3 is TGTGCCAGTAGTTCCCCCCCGGGACTAGCGGGTCGGGCGGATACGCAGTATTTT. It encodes CASSSPPGLAGRADTQYF.